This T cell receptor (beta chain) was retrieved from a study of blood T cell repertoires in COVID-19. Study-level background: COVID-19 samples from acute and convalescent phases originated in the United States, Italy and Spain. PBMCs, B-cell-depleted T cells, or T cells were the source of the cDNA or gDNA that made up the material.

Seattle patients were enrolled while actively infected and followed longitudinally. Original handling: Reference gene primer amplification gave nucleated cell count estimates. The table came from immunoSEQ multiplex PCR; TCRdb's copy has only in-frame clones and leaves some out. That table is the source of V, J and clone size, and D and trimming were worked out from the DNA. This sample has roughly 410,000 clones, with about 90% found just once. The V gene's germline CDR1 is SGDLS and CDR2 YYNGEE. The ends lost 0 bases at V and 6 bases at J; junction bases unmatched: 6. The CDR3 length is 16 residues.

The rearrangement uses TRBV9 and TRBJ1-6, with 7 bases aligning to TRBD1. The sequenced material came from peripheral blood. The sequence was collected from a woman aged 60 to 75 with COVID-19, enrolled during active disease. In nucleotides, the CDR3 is TGTGCCAGCAGCGTAGAGTCAGGGGGTTTTAATTCACCCCTCCACTTT. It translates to CASSVESGGFNSPLHF.